This T cell receptor (beta chain) is from a study of CD8 T cells in Susac syndrome (dated by TCRdb to 2018 to 2020). Some background on the complete study: Whether CD8+ T cell activation and differentiation in Susac syndrome was antigen driven was tested using repertoire sequencing. The clonality of the CD8+ T cell repertoire was compared across 11 to 12 healthy donors, about 14 Susac syndrome patients and roughly 16 multiple sclerosis patients. General study outcomes and caveats: The study acknowledged that relatively few individuals were included in the TCR sequencing and HLA analysis.

Sequences SGHVS (CDR1) and FNYEAQ (CDR2) are obtained from the germline V gene. Including cysteine and phenylalanine, the CDR3 has 17 amino acids. Just CDR3 DNA is preserved here, 51 bases in frame from base 1. V drops 4 bases and J drops 0 bases, leaving 18 bases in between. Peripheral blood CD8+ and CD4+ T cells from healthy donors, Susac syndrome patients and multiple sclerosis patients were profiled by high-throughput TCR beta sequencing. The healthy donors served as controls matched for age and sex. Bulk CD8+ and CD4+ T cells were purified magnetically by negative isolation, whereas CD8+ TEMRA cells were enriched by FACS. Blood was drawn into EDTA tubes, processed within 24 hours, and PBMCs were isolated by density gradient centrifugation. PBMCs intended for TCR sequencing were frozen in liquid nitrogen and were later thawed in a 37 degrees C water bath. The sorted or isolated CD4+, CD8+ and CD8+ TEMRA cells had a purity of 90% or higher.

Points on this clonotype: Its antigen has not been determined. The input lacks base qualities; no much larger clone sits a single base away.

RNA was extracted using the RNeasy kit, and roughly 0.5 to 1 ug of the RNA was reverse transcribed with random hexamers. The immunoSEQ multiplex PCR assay, which covers 54 Vbeta and 13 Jbeta segments, was used to amplify TCR beta CDR3 regions. PCR amplification bias was corrected by using a synthetic template baseline for primer optimization and computational correction. Under the source paper's analysis protocol: Only productive sequences were kept, with reads annotated to V, D and J genes according to IMGT and analyzed in immunoSEQ Analyzer. Clonality was calculated as one minus the Shannon entropy normalized by log2 of the number of productive unique sequences. For each patient and control, public and private clones were evaluated within the 100 most prevalent clones. A clone was defined as Susac-specific if it was absent from the healthy and MS cohorts, from roughly 980 published viral clones and from other ImmuneACCESS disease sequences. TCRdb reworked the public reads: Q25 trimming with fastp, MiXCR clone assembly, productive beta chains retained. Rows with one shared CDR3 protein collapse into an entry with the most common genes and DNA. The V and J calls were not made by the authors but by TCRdb's processing. This sample has tens of thousands of distinct CDR3 sequences in its table, and 90% to 95% of those were observed once. 0.26% of the sample lies in the top ten.

Sequencing input: CD8+ T cells from PBMCs. The receptor comes from a human donor in good health. Rearrangement joined TRBV7-6 to TRBJ1-1, with the D segment identity uncertain. The encoded CDR3 is CASSSKASGQLNTEAFF. In nucleotide form, the sequence is TGTGCCAGCAGCTCCAAGGCTTCGGGCCAGTTGAACACTGAAGCTTTCTTT. The reference TRBV7-6 and TRBJ1-1 proteins fill in what lies around the CDR3, so the full variable domain reads GAGVSQSPRYKVTKRGQDVALRCDPISGHVSLYWYRQALGQGPEFLTYFNYEAQQDKSGLPNDRFSAERPEGSISTLTIQRTEQRDSAMYRCASSSKASGQLNTEAFFGQGTRLTVV.